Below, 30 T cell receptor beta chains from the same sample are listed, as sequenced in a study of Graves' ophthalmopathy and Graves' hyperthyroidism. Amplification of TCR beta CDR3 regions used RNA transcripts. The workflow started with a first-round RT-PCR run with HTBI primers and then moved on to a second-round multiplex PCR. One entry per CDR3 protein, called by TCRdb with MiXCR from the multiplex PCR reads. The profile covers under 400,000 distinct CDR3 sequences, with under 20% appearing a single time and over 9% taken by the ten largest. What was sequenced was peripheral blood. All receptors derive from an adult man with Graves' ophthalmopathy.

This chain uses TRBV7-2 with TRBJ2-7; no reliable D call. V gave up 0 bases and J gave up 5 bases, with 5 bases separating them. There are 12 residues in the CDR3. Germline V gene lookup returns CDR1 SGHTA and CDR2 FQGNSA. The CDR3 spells CASSLAWNEQYF. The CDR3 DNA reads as TGTGCCAGCAGCTTAGCATGGAACGAGCAGTACTTC.

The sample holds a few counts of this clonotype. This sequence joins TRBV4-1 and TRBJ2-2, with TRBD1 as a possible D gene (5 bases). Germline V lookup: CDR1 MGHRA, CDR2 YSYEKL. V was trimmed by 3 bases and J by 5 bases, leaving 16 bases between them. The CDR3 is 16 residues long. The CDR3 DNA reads TGCGCCAGCAGCCAGATACAGGCGCTTGCGACCGGGGAGCTGTTTTTT. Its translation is CASSQIQALATGELFF.

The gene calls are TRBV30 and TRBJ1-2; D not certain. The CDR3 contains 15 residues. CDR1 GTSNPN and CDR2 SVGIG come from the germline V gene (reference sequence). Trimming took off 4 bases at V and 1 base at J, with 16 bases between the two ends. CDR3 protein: CAWTRRTSFNYGYTF. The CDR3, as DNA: TGTGCCTGGACGCGAAGGACTTCATTTAACTATGGCTACACCTTC. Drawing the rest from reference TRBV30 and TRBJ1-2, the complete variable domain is SQTIHQWPATLVQPVGSPLSLECTVEGTSNPNLYWYRQAAGRGLQLLFYSVGIGQISSEVPQNLSASRPQDRQFILSSKKLLLSDSGFYLCAWTRRTSFNYGYTFGSGTRLTVV.

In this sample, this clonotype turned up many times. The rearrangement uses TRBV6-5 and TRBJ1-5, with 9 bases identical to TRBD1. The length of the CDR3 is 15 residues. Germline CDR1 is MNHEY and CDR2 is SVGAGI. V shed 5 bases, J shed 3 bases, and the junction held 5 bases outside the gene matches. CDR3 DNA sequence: TGTGCCAGCAGTACGACAGGGGGGTACAATCAGCCCCAGCATTTT. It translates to CASSTTGGYNQPQHF.

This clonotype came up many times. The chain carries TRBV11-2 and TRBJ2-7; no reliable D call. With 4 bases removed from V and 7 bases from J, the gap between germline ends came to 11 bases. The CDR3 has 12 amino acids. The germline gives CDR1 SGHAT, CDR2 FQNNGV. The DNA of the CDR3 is TGTGCCAGCAGCTCCAAATATGTTGAGCAGTACTTC. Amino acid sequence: CASSSKYVEQYF.

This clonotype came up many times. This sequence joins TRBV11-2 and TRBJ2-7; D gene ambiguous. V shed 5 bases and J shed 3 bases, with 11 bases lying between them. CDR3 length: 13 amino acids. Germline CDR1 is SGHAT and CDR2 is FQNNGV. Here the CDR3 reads CASSNSRDYEQYF. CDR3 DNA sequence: TGTGCCAGCAGCAATAGTCGCGACTACGAGCAGTACTTC.

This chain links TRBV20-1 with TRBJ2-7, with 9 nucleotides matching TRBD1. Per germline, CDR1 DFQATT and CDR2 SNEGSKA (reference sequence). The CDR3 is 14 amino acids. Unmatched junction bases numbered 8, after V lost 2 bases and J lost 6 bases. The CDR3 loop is CSARPGTGFGEQYF. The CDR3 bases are TGCAGTGCTAGACCCGGGACAGGGTTTGGCGAGCAGTACTTC.

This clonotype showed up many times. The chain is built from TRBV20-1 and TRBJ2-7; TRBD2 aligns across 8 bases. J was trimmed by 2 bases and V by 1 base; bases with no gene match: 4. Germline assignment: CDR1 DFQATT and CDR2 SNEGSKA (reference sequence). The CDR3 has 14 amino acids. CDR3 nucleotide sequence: TGCAGTGCTAGAGGGATAGCGGGACCCTACGAGCAGTACTTC. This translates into CSARGIAGPYEQYF.

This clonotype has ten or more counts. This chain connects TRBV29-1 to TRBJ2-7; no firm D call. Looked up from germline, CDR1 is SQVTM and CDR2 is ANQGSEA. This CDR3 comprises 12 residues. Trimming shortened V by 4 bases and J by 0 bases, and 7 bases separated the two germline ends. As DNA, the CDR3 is TGCAGCGTTGTCAGCGCCTCCTACGAGCAGTACTTC. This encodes CSVVSASYEQYF.

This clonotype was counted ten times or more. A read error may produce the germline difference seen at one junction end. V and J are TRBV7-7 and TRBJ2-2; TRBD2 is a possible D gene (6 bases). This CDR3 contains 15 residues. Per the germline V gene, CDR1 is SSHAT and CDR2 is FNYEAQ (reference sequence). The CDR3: CASSHRETNTGELFF. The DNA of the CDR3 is TGTGCTAGCAGCCATCGGGAGACGAACACCGGGGAGCTGTTTTTT. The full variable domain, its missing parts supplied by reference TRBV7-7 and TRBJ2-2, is GAGVSQSPRYKVTKRGQDVTLRCDPISSHATLYWYQQALGQGPEFLTYFNYEAQPDKSGLPSDRFSAERPEGSISTLTIQRTEQRDSAMYRCASSHRETNTGELFFGEGSRLTVL.

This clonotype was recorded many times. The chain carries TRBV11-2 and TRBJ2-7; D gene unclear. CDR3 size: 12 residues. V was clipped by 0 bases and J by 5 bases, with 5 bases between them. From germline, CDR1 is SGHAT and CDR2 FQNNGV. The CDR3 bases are TGTGCCAGCAGCTTAGAGGTCCACGAGCAGTACTTC. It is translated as CASSLEVHEQYF.

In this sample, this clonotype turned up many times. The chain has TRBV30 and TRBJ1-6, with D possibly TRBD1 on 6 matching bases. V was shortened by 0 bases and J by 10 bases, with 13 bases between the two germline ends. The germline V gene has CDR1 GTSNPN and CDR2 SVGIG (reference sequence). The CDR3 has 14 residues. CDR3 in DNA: TGTGCCTGGAGTGTTAACAGGGTAAACTCACCCCTCCACTTT. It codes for CAWSVNRVNSPLHF.

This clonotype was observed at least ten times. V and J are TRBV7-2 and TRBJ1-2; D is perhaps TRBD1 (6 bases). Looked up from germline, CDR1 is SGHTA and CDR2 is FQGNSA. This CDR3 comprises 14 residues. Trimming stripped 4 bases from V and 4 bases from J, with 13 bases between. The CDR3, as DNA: TGTGCCAGCAGCTCCTACAGGGATTTCTATGGCTACACCTTC. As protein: CASSSYRDFYGYTF.

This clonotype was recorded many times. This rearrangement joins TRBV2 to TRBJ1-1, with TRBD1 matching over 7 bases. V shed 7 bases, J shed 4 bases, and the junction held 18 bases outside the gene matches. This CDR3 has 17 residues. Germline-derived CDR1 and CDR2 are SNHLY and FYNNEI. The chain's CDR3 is CASIIRQGGLTGTEAFF. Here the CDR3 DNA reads TGTGCCAGCATCATAAGACAGGGTGGATTAACTGGCACTGAAGCTTTCTTT.

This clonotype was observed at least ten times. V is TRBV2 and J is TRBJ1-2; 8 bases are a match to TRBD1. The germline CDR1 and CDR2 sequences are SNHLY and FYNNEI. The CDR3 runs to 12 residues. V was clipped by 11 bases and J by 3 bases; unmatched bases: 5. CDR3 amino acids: CACTTGDYGYTF. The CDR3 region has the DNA TGTGCCTGCACGACAGGGGACTATGGCTACACCTTC. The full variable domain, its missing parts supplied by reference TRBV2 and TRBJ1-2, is EPEVTQTPSHQVTQMGQEVILRCVPISNHLYFYWYRQILGQKVEFLVSFYNNEISEKSEIFDDQFSVERPDGSNFTLKIRSTKLEDSAMYFCACTTGDYGYTFGSGTRLTVV.

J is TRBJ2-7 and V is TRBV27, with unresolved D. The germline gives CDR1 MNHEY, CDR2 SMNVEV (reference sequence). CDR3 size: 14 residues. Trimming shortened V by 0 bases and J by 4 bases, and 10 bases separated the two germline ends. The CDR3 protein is CASSLSLNLYEQYF. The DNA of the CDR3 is TGTGCCAGCAGTTTATCCTTAAACCTGTACGAGCAGTACTTC.

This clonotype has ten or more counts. CDR3 nucleotides: TGTGCCAGCAGTTCAGGACAGGGGGCGCCGAAGACCCAGTACTTC. Protein sequence: CASSSGQGAPKTQYF. This chain connects TRBV27 to TRBJ2-5, with 11 bases identical to TRBD1. V gave up 4 bases and J gave up 6 bases; unmatched junction bases: 7. The V gene's germline CDR1 is MNHEY and CDR2 SMNVEV (reference sequence). The length of the CDR3 is 15 residues.

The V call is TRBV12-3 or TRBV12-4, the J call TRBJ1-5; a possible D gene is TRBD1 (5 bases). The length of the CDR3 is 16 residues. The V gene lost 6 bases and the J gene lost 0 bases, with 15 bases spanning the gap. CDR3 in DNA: TGTGCCAGCAGCCCCCGGGGCAGATATAGCAATCAGCCCCAGCATTTT. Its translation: CASSPRGRYSNQPQHF.

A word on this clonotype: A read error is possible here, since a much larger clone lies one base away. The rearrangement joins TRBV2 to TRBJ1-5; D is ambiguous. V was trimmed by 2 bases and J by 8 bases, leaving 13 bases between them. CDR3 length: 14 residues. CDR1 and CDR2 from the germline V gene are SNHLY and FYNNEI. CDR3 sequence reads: CASSEYAAPKPQHF. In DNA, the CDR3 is TGTGCCAGCAGTGAATATGCGGCCCCAAAGCCCCAGCATTTT.

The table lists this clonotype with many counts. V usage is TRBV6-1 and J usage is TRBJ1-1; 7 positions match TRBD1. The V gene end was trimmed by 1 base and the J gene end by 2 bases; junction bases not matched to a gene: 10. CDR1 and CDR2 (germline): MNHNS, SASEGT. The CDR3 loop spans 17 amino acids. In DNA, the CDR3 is TGTGCCAGCAGTGAAGGAGGGGGCAGGTGGGGAAACACTGAAGCTTTCTTT. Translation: CASSEGGGRWGNTEAFF.

The CDR3 protein is CASSPRQKLHEQYF. Written as DNA, the CDR3 is TGTGCCAGCAGTCCCCGACAGAAGTTACACGAGCAGTACTTC. This sequence joins TRBV28 and TRBJ2-7; TRBD1 might be the D (5 bases). The germline CDR1 and CDR2 sequences are MDHEN and SYDVKM. Trimming left V 5 bases short and J 5 bases short, with 16 bases between. The length of the CDR3 is 14 residues.

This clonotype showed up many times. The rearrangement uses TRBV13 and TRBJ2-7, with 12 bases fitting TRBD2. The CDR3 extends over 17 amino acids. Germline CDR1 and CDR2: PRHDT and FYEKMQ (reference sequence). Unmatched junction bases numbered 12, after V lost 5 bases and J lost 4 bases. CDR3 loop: CASSGAPGLAGLYEQYF. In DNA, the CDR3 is TGTGCCAGCAGCGGAGCACCCGGACTAGCGGGACTGTACGAGCAGTACTTC.

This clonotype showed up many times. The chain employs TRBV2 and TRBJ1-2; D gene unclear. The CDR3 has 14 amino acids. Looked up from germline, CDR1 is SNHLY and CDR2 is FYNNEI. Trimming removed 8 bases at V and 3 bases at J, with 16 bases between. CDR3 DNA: TGTGCCAGCCCTGGGTTTGGGGTATACTATGGCTACACCTTC. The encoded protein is CASPGFGVYYGYTF.

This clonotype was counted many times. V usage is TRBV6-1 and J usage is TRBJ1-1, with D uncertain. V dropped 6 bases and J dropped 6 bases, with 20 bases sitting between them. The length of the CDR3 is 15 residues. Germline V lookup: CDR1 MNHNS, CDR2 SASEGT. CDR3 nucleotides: TGTGCCAGCAGCCCGCCGGGTTCGGTCCGGTCTGAAGCTTTCTTT. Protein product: CASSPPGSVRSEAFF.

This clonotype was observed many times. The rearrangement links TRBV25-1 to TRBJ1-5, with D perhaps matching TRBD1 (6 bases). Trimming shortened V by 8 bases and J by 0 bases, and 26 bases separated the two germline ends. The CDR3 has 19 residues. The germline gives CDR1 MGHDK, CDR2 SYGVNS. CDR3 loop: CASAPRGAWTDSSNQPQHF. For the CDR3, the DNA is TGTGCCAGCGCCCCCCGGGGGGCTTGGACAGACAGTAGCAATCAGCCCCAGCATTTT.

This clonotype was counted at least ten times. CDR3 in amino acids: CASSPRGGYTEAFF. CDR3 bases: TGCGCCAGCAGCCCACGAGGAGGTTACACTGAAGCTTTCTTT. The V gene is TRBV5-1, the J gene TRBJ1-1; D ambiguous. The CDR3 is 14 residues long. Germline CDR1 is SGHRS and CDR2 is YFSETQ. Trimming cost V 4 bases and J 3 bases, with 13 bases left between them.

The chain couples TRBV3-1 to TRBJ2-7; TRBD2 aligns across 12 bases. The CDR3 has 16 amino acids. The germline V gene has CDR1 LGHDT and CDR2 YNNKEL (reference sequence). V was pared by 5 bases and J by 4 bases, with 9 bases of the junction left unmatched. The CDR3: CASSGGASGRGYEQYF. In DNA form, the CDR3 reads TGTGCCAGCAGCGGAGGGGCTAGCGGGAGGGGATACGAGCAGTACTTC.

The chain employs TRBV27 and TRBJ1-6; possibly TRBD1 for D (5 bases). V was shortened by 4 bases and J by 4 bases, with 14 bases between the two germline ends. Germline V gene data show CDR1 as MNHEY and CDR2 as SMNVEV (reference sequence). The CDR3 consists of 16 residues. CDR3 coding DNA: TGTGCCAGCAGTTCCGGACACACCTATTATAATTCACCCCTCCACTTT. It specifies CASSSGHTYYNSPLHF.

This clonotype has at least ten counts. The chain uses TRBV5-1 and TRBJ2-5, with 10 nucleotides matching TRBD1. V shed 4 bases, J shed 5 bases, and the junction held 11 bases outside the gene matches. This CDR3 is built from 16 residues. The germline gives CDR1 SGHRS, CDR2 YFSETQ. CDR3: CASSAYRQGALETQYF. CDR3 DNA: TGCGCCAGCAGCGCGTACCGACAGGGGGCTTTGGAGACCCAGTACTTC.

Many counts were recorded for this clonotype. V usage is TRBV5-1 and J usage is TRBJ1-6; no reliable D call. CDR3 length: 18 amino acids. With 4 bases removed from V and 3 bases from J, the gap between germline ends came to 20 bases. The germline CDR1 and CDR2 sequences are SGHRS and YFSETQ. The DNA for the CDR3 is TGCGCCAGCAGCCGGGGTACGTCGAGTGTAGACTATAATTCACCCCTCCACTTT. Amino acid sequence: CASSRGTSSVDYNSPLHF.